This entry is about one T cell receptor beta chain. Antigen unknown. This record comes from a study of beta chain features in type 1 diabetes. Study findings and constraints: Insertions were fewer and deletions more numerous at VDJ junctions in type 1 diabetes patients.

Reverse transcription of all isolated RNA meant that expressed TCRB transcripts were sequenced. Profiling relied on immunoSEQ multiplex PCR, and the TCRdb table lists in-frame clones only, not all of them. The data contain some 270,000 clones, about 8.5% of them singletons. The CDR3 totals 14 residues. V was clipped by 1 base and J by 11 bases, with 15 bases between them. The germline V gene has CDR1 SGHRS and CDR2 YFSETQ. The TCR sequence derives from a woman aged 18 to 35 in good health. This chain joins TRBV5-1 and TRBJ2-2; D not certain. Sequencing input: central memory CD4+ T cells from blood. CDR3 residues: CASSLSSGLVELFF. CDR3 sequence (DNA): TGCGCCAGCAGCTTGTCTTCAGGCTTGGTTGAGCTGTTTTTT.